This TCR beta chain appears in the sequencing data of a study of Ad26.COV2.S vaccination and SARS-CoV-2 variants. Study conclusions and caveats: Marked by substantial breadth, spike-specific CD8+ and CD4+ T cell responses were reportedly seen after vaccination. Ad26.COV2.S recipients had broader spike-specific TCRs (P = 0.0014). Similar non-spike TCR breadth was observed in recipients of vaccine and of placebo.

Profiling relied on immunoSEQ multiplex PCR, and the TCRdb table lists in-frame clones only, not all of them. Here the sample spans about 350,000 clones, about 92% being singletons. Germline V gene sequence: CDR1 SGHKS, CDR2 YYEKEE (reference sequence). CDR3 length: 11 amino acids. Trimming left V 2 bases short and J 7 bases short, with 6 bases between. Remarks on this clone: Antigen: not known.

The chain is built from TRBV5-5 and TRBJ1-2; D uncertain. The source was peripheral blood, collected after recovery from COVID-19. This receptor was obtained from a human donor who had recovered from COVID-19. CDR3 coding DNA: TGTGCCAGCAGCTTTGGGGTTGGCTACACCTTC. Protein: CASSFGVGYTF.